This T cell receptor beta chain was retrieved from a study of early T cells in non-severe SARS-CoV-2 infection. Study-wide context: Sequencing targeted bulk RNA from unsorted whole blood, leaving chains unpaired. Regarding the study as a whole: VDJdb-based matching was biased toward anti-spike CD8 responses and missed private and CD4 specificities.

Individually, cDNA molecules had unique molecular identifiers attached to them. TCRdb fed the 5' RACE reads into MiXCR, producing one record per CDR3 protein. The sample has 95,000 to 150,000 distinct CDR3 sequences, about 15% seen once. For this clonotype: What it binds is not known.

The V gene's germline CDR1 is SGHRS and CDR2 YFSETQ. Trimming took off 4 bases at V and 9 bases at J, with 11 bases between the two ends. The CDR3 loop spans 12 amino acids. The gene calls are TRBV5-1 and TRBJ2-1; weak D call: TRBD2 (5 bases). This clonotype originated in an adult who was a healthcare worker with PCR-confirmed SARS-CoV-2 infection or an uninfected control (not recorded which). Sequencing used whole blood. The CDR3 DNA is TGCGCCAGCAGCCTTACTACTAGTGAGCAGTTCTTC. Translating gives CASSLTTSEQFF.